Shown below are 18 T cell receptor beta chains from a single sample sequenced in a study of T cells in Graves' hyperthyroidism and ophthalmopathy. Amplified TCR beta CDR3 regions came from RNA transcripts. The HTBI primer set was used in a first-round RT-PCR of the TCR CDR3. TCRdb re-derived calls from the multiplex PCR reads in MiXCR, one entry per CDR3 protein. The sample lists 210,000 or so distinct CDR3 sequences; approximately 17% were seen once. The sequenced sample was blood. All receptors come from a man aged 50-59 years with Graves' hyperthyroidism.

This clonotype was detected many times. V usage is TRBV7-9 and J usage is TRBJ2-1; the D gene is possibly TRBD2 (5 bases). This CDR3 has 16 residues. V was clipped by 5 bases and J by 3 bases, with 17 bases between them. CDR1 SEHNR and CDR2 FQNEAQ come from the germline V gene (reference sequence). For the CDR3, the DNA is TGTGCCAGCAGCGCCGGGTGGGAGCGGAACTACAATGAGCAGTTCTTC. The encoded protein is CASSAGWERNYNEQFF.

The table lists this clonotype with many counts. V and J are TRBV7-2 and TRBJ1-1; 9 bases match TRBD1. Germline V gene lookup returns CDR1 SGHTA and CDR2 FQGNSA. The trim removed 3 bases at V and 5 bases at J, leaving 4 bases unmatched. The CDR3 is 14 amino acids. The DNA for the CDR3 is TGTGCCAGCAGCTTCACAGGGGGCGGAACTGAAGCTTTCTTT. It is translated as CASSFTGGGTEAFF.

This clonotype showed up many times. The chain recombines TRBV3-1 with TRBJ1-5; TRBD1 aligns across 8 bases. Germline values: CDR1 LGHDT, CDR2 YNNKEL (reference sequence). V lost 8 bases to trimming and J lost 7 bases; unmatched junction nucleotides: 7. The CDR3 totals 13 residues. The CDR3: CASGTGGLQPQHF. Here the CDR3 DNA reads TGTGCCAGCGGCACAGGGGGGCTACAGCCCCAGCATTTT.

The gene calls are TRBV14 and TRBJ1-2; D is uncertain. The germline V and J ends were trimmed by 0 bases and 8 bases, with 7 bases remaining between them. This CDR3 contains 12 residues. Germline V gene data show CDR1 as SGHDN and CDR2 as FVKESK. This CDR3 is CASSQDIEGYTF. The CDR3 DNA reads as TGTGCCAGCAGCCAAGATATCGAGGGCTACACCTTC.

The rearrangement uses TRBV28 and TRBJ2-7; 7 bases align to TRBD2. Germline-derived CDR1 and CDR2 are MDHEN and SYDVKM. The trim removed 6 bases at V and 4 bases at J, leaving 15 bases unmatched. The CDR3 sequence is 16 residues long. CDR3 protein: CASRRPGPSGKYEQYF. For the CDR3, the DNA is TGTGCCAGCAGGAGACCCGGGCCGAGCGGGAAGTACGAGCAGTACTTC.

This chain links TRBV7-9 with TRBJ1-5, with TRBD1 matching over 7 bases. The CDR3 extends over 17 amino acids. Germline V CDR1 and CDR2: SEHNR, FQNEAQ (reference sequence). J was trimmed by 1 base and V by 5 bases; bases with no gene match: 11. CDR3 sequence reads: CASSPPSGTASNQPQHF. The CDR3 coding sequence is TGTGCCAGCAGCCCACCTAGCGGGACAGCCAGCAATCAGCCCCAGCATTTT. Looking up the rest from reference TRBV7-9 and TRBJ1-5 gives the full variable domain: DTGVSQNPRHKITKRGQNVTFRCDPISEHNRLYWYRQTLGQGPEFLTYFQNEAQLEKSRLLSDRFSAERPKGSFSTLEIQRTEQGDSAMYLCASSPPSGTASNQPQHFGDGTRLSIL.

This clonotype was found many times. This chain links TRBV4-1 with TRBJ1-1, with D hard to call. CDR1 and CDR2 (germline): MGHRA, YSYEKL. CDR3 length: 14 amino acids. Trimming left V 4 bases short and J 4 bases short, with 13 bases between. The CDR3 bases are TGCGCCAGCAGCCCGAGCGCGGTACGCACTGAAGCTTTCTTT. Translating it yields CASSPSAVRTEAFF.

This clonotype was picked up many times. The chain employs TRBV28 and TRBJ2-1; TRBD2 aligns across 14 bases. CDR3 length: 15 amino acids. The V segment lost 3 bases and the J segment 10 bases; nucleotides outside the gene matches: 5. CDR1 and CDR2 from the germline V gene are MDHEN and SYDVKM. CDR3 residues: CASSLRTSGRNEQFF. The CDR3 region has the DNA TGTGCCAGCAGTTTGAGGACTAGCGGGAGGAACGAGCAGTTCTTC.

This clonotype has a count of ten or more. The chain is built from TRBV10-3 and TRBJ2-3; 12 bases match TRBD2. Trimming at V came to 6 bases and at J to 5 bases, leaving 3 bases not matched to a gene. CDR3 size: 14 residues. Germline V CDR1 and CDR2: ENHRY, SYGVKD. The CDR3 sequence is CAIRTSGSLDTQYF. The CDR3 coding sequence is TGTGCCATCAGGACTAGCGGGAGCTTAGATACGCAGTATTTT.

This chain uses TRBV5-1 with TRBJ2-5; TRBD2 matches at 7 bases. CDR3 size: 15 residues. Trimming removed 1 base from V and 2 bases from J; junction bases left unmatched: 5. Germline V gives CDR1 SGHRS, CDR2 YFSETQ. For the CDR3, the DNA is TGCGCCAGCAGCTTGCAGAGCGGGACGCAAGAGACCCAGTACTTC. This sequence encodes CASSLQSGTQETQYF. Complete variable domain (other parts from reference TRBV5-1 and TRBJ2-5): KAGVTQTPRYLIKTRGQQVTLSCSPISGHRSVSWYQQTPGQGLQFLFEYFSETQRNKGNFPGRFSGRQFSNSRSEMNVSTLELGDSALYLCASSLQSGTQETQYFGPGTRLLVL.

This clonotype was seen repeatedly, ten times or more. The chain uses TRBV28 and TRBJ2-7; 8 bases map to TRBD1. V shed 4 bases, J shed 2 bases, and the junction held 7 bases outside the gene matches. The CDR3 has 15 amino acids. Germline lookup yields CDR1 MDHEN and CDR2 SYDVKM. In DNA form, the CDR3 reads TGTGCCAGCAGTTCCCCGGGACAGGCGACCTACGAGCAGTACTTC. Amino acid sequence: CASSSPGQATYEQYF.

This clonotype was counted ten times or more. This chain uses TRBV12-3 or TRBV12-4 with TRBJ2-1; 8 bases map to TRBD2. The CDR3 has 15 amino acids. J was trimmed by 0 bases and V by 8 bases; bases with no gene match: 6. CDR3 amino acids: CASQNREGSYNEQFF. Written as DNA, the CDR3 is TGTGCCAGCCAAAATCGGGAGGGCTCCTACAATGAGCAGTTCTTC.

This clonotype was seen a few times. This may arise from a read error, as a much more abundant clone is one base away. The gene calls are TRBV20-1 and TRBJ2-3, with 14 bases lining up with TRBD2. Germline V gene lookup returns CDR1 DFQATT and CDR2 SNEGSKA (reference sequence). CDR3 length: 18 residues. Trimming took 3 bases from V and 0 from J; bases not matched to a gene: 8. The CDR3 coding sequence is TGCAGTGCTAGCCCGAGACTAGCGGGAGGGATTAGCACAGATACGCAGTATTTT. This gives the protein CSASPRLAGGISTDTQYF.

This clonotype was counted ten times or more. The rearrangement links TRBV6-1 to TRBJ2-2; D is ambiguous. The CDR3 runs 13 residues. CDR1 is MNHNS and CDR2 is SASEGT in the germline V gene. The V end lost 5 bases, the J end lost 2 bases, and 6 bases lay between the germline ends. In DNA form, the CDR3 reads TGTGCCAGCAGTTCGGCAAACACCGGGGAGCTGTTTTTT. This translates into CASSSANTGELFF.

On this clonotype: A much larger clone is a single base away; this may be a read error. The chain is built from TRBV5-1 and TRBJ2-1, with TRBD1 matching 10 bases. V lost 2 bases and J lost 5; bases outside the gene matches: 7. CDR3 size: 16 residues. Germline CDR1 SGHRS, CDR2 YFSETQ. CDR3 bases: TGCGCCAGCAGCTTCCGGGACAGGGGACCCCACAATGAGCAGTTCTTC. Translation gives CASSFRDRGPHNEQFF. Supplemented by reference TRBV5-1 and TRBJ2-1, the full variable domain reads KAGVTQTPRYLIKTRGQQVTLSCSPISGHRSVSWYQQTPGQGLQFLFEYFSETQRNKGNFPGRFSGRQFSNSRSEMNVSTLELGDSALYLCASSFRDRGPHNEQFFGPGTRLTVL.

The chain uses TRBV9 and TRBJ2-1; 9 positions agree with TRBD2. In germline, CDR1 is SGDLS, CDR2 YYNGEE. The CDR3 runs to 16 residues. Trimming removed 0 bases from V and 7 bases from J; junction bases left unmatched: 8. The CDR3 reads CASSVGAGGPGNEQFF. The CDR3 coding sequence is TGTGCCAGCAGCGTAGGGGCGGGAGGGCCGGGGAATGAGCAGTTCTTC.

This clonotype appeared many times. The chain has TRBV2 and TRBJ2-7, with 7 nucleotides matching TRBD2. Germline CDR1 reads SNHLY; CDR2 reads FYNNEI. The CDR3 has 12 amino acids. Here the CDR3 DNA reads TGTGCGACAGCGGGAAGCTCCTACGAGCAGTACTTC. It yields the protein CATAGSSYEQYF.

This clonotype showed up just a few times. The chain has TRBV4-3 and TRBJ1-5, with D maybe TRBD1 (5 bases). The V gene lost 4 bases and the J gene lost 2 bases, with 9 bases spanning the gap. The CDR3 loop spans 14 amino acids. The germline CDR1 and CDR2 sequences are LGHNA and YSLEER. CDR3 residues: CASSPGLRNQPQHF. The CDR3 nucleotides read TGCGCCAGCAGCCCAGGGCTTCGCAATCAGCCCCAGCATTTT.